This record covers a single TCR beta chain. Its antigen is still unknown. The data were obtained in a study of monozygotic twins with inflammatory bowel disease. Study results and limitations: The sharing of clonotypes with others was lower in IBD patients than in healthy twins, especially with disease activity. Any single strong signal or clonotype tied to IBD lacked support.

Researchers ran eight separate cDNA reactions for each sample. Each UMI harboured a 6-nucleotide sample barcode and was appended via template switching. TCRdb reworked the 5' RACE reads into one entry per CDR3 protein, no DNA. The sample includes 150,000 to 200,000 distinct CDR3 sequences. In germline, CDR1 is SGHRS, CDR2 YFSETQ. The CDR3 consists of 17 residues. Input material: blood. The chain uses TRBV5-1 and TRBJ2-3; TCRdb picks TRBD1, but there is no DNA to check that call. This sequence was found in a human donor with ulcerative colitis or Crohn's disease, or a healthy co-twin of an affected twin (not recorded which). CDR3 residues: CASSFRPGTDPTDTQYF.